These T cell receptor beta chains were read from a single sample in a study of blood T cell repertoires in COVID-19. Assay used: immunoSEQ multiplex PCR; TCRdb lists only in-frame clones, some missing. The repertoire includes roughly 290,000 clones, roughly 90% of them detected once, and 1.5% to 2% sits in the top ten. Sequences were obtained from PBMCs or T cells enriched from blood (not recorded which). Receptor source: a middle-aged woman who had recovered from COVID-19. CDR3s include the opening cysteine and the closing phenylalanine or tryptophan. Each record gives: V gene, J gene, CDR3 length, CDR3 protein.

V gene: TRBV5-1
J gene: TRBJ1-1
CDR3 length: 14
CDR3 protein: CASSPWGGNTEAFF

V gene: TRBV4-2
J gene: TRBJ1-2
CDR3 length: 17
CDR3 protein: CASSQRGQGAKHYGYTF

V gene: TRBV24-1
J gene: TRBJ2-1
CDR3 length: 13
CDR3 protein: CATSVGAGGEQFF

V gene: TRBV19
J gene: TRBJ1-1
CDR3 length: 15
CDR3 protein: CASSREGFGGTEAFF

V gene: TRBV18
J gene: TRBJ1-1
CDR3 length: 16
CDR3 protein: CASSPRTGQGRTEAFF

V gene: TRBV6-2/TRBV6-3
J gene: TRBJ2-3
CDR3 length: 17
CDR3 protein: CASSFPSSQRMRDTQYF

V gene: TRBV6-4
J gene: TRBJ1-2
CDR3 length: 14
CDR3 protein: CASSDGADFYGYTF

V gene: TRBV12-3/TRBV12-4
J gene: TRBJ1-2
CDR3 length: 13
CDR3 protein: CASSLGRSYGYTF

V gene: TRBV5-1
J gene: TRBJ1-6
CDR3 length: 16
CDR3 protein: CASSNVGSSYNSPLHF

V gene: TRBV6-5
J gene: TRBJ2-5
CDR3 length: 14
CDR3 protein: CASSRGGRPGTQYF

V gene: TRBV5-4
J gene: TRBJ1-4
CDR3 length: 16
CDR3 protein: CASSRGQGSTNEKLFF

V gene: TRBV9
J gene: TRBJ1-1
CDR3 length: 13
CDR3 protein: CASSPRMNTEAFF

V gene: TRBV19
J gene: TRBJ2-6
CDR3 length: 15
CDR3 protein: CASSGSPGGANVLTF

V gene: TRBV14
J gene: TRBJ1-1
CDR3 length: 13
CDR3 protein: CASSQDLGGVAFF

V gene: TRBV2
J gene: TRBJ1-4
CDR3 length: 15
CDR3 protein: CASSVGTGAGEKLFF

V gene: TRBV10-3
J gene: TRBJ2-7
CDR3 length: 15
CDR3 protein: CAISESGGGPVEQYF

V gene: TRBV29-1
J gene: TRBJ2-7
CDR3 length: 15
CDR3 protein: CSVAGGTGGRYEQYF

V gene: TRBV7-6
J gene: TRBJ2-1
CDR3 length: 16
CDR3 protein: CASSPGRFSSYNEQFF

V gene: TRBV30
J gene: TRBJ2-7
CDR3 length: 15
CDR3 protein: CAWSGVGPTAYEQYF

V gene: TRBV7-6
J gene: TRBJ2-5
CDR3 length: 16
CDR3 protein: CASRPRPGQGRETQYF

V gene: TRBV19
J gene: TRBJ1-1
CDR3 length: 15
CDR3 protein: CASSPGHFANTEAFF

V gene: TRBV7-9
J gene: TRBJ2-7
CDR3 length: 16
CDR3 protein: CASSTNRGSRSYEQYF

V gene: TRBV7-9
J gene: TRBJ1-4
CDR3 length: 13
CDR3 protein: CASSPGTGEKLFF

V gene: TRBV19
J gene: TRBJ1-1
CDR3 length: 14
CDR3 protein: CASSRARGNTEAFF

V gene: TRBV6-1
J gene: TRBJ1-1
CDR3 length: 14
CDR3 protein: CASSEAVAAAEAFF

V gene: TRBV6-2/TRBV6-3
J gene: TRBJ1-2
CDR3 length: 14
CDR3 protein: CASSLRTGEDGYTF

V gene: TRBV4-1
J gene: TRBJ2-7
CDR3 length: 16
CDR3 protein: CASSQGEDRGIYEQYF

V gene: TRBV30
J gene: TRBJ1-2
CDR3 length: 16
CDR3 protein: CAWAPFQGYENYGYTF

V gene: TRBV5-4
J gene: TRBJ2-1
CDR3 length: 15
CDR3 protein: CASSLEPGGYNEQFF

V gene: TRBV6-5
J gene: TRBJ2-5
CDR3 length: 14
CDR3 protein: CASRFRGRRETQYF

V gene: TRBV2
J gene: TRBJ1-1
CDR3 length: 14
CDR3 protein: CASSERRGNTEAFF

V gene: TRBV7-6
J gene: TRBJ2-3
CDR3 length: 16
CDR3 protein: CASSLAAGLAGDTQYF

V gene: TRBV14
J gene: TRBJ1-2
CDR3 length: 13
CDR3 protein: CASSQGRLYGYTF

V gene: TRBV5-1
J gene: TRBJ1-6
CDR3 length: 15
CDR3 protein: CASSSPGGQGSPLHF

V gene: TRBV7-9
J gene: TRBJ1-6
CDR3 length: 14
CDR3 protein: CASSLGTGNSPLHF

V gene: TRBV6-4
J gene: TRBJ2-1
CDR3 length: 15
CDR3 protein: CASSLRAGEVYEQFF